The 20 T cell receptor beta chains below all came from one sample that was sequenced in a study of regulatory T cells in long-lasting Graves disease. Specified time point: persistent/refractory GD, antithyroid drugs over 5 years with positive TRAb. Generation of the TCR library employed RNA extracted from PBMCs. CDR3 regions were amplified by Arm-PCR using iRepertoire HTBI primers to build TCR beta libraries. MiXCR, run by TCRdb on the multiplex PCR reads, gives a single entry per CDR3 protein. In the table there are about 470,000 distinct CDR3 sequences, under 25% of which are singletons. The sample in question was peripheral blood mononuclear cells (PBMCs), obtained when the disease was refractory, from a patient treated with antithyroid drugs. These receptors came from a female donor with Graves disease.

V and J are TRBV7-9 and TRBJ2-7, with D perhaps being TRBD1 or TRBD2 (5 bases each). The CDR3 has 16 residues. Per germline, CDR1 SEHNR and CDR2 FQNEAQ (reference sequence). With 1 base removed from V and 4 bases from J, the gap between germline ends came to 17 bases. CDR3 residues: CASSLGRGVVTYEQYF. The DNA of the CDR3 is TGTGCCAGCAGCTTAGGTCGAGGGGTTGTTACATACGAGCAGTACTTC.

The chain joins TRBV7-9 to TRBJ1-4, with 7 bases matching TRBD1. The V segment lost 4 bases and the J segment 8 bases; nucleotides outside the gene matches: 10. The germline V gene has CDR1 SEHNR and CDR2 FQNEAQ (reference sequence). CDR3 size: 15 residues. The CDR3 region is CASSYPDRAGEKLFF. DNA for the CDR3: TGTGCCAGCAGCTATCCCGACAGGGCCGGAGAAAAACTGTTTTTT.

About this clonotype: This clone may be a read error of a much larger clone one base away. It is likely a read error, because the conserved phenylalanine at the end of the CDR3 is missing. This chain connects TRBV28 to TRBJ1-2; TRBD1 agrees at 8 bases. The germline gives CDR1 MDHEN, CDR2 SYDVKM. The V and J ends lost 2 bases and 8 bases, in that order; junction bases with no gene match: 10. This CDR3 spans 15 amino acids. The CDR3 coding sequence is TGTGCCAGCAGTTTACCCCAGGACAGGGATGACGGCTACACCCTC. Residues: CASSLPQDRDDGYTL.

This clonotype was seen a handful of times. The chain links TRBV5-1 to TRBJ1-5; maybe TRBD1 (6 bases). V was trimmed by 4 bases and J by 3 bases, leaving 11 bases between them. Germline CDR1 reads SGHRS; CDR2 reads YFSETQ. There are 14 residues in the CDR3. The CDR3 DNA reads as TGCGCCAGCAGCCCGGGACAAAACAATCAGCCCCAGCATTTT. Residues: CASSPGQNNQPQHF.

This sequence joins TRBV4-3 and TRBJ1-2; the D is unclear. Trimming pared 0 bases from V and 4 bases from J, leaving 12 bases between. This CDR3 is 15 amino acids long. Germline assignment: CDR1 LGHNA and CDR2 YSLEER. CDR3 sequence reads: CASSQEVRQAYGYTF. The CDR3 region has the DNA TGCGCCAGCAGCCAAGAGGTACGGCAGGCCTATGGCTACACCTTC.

This clonotype appeared a few times. This rearrangement joins TRBV29-1 to TRBJ2-7; D ambiguous. The CDR3 runs 20 residues. Between the trimmed V and J ends, which lost 0 bases and 2 bases, there was a span of 29 bases. Germline loops: CDR1 SQVTM, CDR2 ANQGSEA. In nucleotides, the CDR3 is TGCAGCGTTGAAGATCCGGTCCCTTCTCCCGGCAGGATGAGCCCCTACGAGCAGTACTTC. It codes for CSVEDPVPSPGRMSPYEQYF.

The J gene is TRBJ2-3, the V gene TRBV27; D remains ambiguous. The CDR3 runs 14 residues. The V end was cut by 4 bases, the J end by 4 bases, with 12 bases between. Germline V gene sequence: CDR1 MNHEY, CDR2 SMNVEV (reference sequence). Written as DNA, the CDR3 is TGTGCCAGCAGTTCCGGCCCAGGAGCAGATACGCAGTATTTT. This sequence encodes CASSSGPGADTQYF.

Here the CDR3 DNA reads TGTGCCAGCAGCGACGGGAACCAAGAGACCCAGTACTTC. This encodes CASSDGNQETQYF. The genes are TRBV5-6 and TRBJ2-5, with D perhaps matching TRBD2 (5 bases). Trimming took 4 bases from V and 0 from J, leaving 7 bases between them. The CDR3 loop spans 13 amino acids. Germline V CDR1 and CDR2: SGHDT, YYEEEE.

This clonotype was seen repeatedly, ten times or more. The V call is TRBV28, the J call TRBJ1-5; TRBD1 agrees at 9 bases. The CDR3 covers 14 residues. In germline, CDR1 is MDHEN, CDR2 SYDVKM. The J segment lost 9 bases and the V segment lost 5 bases, leaving 8 bases of the junction unmatched. CDR3 in amino acids: CASSLPGQGMPQHF. Written as DNA, the CDR3 is TGTGCCAGCAGTCTTCCGGGACAGGGCATGCCCCAGCATTTT.

The chain is built from TRBV12-3 or TRBV12-4 and TRBJ2-1; 9 bases align to TRBD1. CDR3 length: 14 residues. Trimming removed 3 bases from V and 5 bases from J; junction bases left unmatched: 2. Written as DNA, the CDR3 is TGTGCCAGCAGTTTCCGGGACAGGGACAATGAGCAGTTCTTC. Translating gives CASSFRDRDNEQFF.

In regard to this clonotype: A much bigger clone sits one base away, suggesting this may be a read error. The chain's CDR3 is CASSRGQIIYGYTF. In nucleotides, the CDR3 is TGTGCCAGCAGCCGGGGACAGATCATCTATGGCTACACCTTC. The gene calls are TRBV28 and TRBJ1-2; 7 bases align to TRBD1. This CDR3 is 14 amino acids long. Germline lookup yields CDR1 MDHEN and CDR2 SYDVKM. V trimming: 6 bases; J trimming: 4 bases; junction bases outside the gene matches: 8.

This clonotype turned up a few times. The chain recombines TRBV19 with TRBJ1-1, with D possibly being TRBD1 (5 bases). The ends were cut back, 4 bases at V and 4 bases at J, with 10 bases in the middle. Germline-derived CDR1 and CDR2 are LNHDA and SQIVND (reference sequence). This CDR3 contains 13 residues. CDR3 in amino acids: CASSKGSGTEAFF. In DNA, the CDR3 is TGTGCCAGTAGTAAGGGGAGTGGCACTGAAGCTTTCTTT.

This chain's CDR3 is CASSGTSSSYEQYF. The CDR3 bases are TGTGCCAGCAGCGGGACATCGAGCTCCTACGAGCAGTACTTC. The chain recombines TRBV9 with TRBJ2-7; TRBD1 is a possible D gene (5 bases). The CDR3 has 14 amino acids. The ends were cut back, 3 bases at V and 0 bases at J, with 10 bases in the middle. Per the germline V gene, CDR1 is SGDLS and CDR2 is YYNGEE.

This clonotype occurred a few times. J is TRBJ1-5 and V is TRBV19; D not certain. The CDR3 is made up of 15 amino acids. Per the germline V gene, CDR1 is LNHDA and CDR2 is SQIVND (reference sequence). The V end lost 3 bases, the J end lost 2 bases, and 11 bases lay between the germline ends. The CDR3, as DNA: TGTGCCAGTAGTATTGTGGATCCGGGCAATCAGCCCCAGCATTTT. It yields the protein CASSIVDPGNQPQHF. Looking up the rest from reference TRBV19 and TRBJ1-5 gives the full variable domain: DGGITQSPKYLFRKEGQNVTLSCEQNLNHDAMYWYRQDPGQGLRLIYYSQIVNDFQKGDIAEGYSVSREKKESFPLTVTSAQKNPTAFYLCASSIVDPGNQPQHFGDGTRLSIL.

The V and J genes are TRBV11-2 and TRBJ2-7, with 7 bases aligning to TRBD1. Germline V gene lookup returns CDR1 SGHAT and CDR2 FQNNGV. V was clipped by 5 bases and J by 7 bases; unmatched bases: 14. This CDR3 is 15 amino acids long. The CDR3 reads CASSQQGSGTGEQYF. The CDR3 DNA sequence: TGTGCCAGCAGCCAACAGGGGTCCGGCACCGGGGAGCAGTACTTC.

A few counts support this clonotype. V and J are TRBV6-1 and TRBJ2-7; 9 bases fit TRBD2. The CDR3 runs 11 residues. Germline values: CDR1 MNHNS, CDR2 SASEGT. Trimming took 11 bases from V and 3 from J; bases not matched to a gene: 2. CDR3 nucleotide sequence: TGTGCCGCGGGAGGGATCTACGAGCAGTACTTC. Encoded protein: CAAGGIYEQYF.

This clonotype appeared many times. The J gene is TRBJ2-6, the V gene TRBV12-5; no firm D call. Trimming removed 3 bases from V and 0 bases from J, with 3 bases in between. The CDR3 runs to 14 residues. Germline loops: CDR1 LGHNT, CDR2 FRNRAP. As DNA, the CDR3 is TGTGCTAGTGGTTTAATCTCTGGGGCCAACGTCCTGACTTTC. It codes for CASGLISGANVLTF.

This chain connects TRBV5-5 to TRBJ2-7; 9 nucleotides match TRBD2. CDR3 length: 14 residues. Per germline, CDR1 SGHKS and CDR2 YYEKEE (reference sequence). With 4 bases clipped from V and 2 bases from J, the junction kept 4 bases outside the gene matches. The CDR3: CASSLRLAAYEQYF. The CDR3 DNA is TGTGCCAGCAGCCTCAGACTAGCGGCCTACGAGCAGTACTTC.

This clonotype has more than one count but fewer than ten. The chain uses TRBV7-9 and TRBJ1-3, with D possibly being TRBD1 (6 bases). The CDR3 spans 16 residues. Germline V gene data show CDR1 as SEHNR and CDR2 as FQNEAQ (reference sequence). The ends were cut back, 4 bases at V and 0 bases at J, with 13 bases in the middle. The CDR3 reads CASSSPGHLSGNTIYF. CDR3 nucleotide sequence: TGTGCCAGCAGCTCACCGGGACACCTCTCTGGAAACACCATATATTTT.

This clonotype was counted many times. The CDR3 loop is CAISEPRQETQYF. The DNA of the CDR3 is TGTGCCATCAGTGAGCCCCGGCAAGAGACCCAGTACTTC. The chain couples TRBV10-3 to TRBJ2-5; D not resolved. The CDR3 is 13 amino acids. The V end was cut by 2 bases, the J end by 2 bases, with 6 bases between. Germline CDR1 reads ENHRY; CDR2 reads SYGVKD.